This T cell receptor beta chain was captured in a study of shared clonotypes between healthy human individuals (TCRdb year 2020). Turning to the overall study: The cohort included three men and a couple of women between 18 and 49 years of age. For each donor, CD4 naive and CD4 memory were each given three plates, CD8 naive was given two plates, and CD8 memory was given one plate. To increase sequencing depth and limit assay-specific biases, different laboratories used diverse techniques to prepare libraries and sequence TCR repertoires. To estimate repertoire size and how much clonotype sharing occurs between individuals, the study deeply sequenced the blood TCR repertoires of about 5 healthy adults. Each donor's leukapheresis produced roughly between roughly 0.9 and 9 billion PBMCs.

This clone occurred once. The clone's antigen remains unknown. Per-nucleotide qualities are absent, and no much larger clonotype sits a single base away. The sample has other DNA sequences that encode this CDR3 too. General conclusions and limits of the study: Rarefaction of sorted-subset datasets indicated incomplete sequencing despite the large sequencing depth. Sampling was restricted to blood, and TCR repertoires in tissue are likely to differ from TCR repertoires in blood. Compared with non-shared clonotypes, the clonotypes found in all four sorted-subset donors had higher generation probabilities. The small number of donors limited the genetic and exposure-history diversity represented. Estimated clonotype richness was generally larger for naive than for memory subsets. Based on pairwise subsampling, the degree of clonotype sharing among donors was expected to be affected by sequencing depth. Approximately 5% of naive CD4, 3.5% of naive CD8, approximately 2.2% of memory CD4, and less than 0.45% of memory CD8 clonotypes were shared across several donors.

Healthy HIV-negative adults with no recently reported acute infections or vaccinations were included as donors. Every donor was a Caucasian adult living in Nashville, Tennessee, USA. Magnetic negative selection was used to enrich CD4+ T cells, after which naive cells were positively selected on CD45RA and the negative fraction became the memory subset. After blood collection by leukapheresis, PBMCs were isolated using Ficoll-Histopaque density gradient centrifugation and then cryopreserved in the vapor phase of liquid nitrogen. Analytical flow cytometry was used to check the purity and quantity of each magnetically sorted T cell population. Genomic DNA was isolated from every sorted fraction and measured by UV absorbance on a Nanodrop 2000c. From cysteine to phenylalanine, the CDR3 is 14 amino acids long. Only the CDR3 part of the read is kept: 42 bases, read in frame from the first base. Via the germline V gene, CDR1 is MNHNS and CDR2 SASEGT. V loses 4 bases at its end and J loses 2 bases; junction bases beyond the gene matches: 1.

TCR CDR3 regions were amplified from genomic DNA by multiplex PCR using the deep immunoSEQ assay. Extracted genomic DNA from each cell subset was spread evenly across all wells of several immunoSEQ 96-well plates, with each plate serving as a replicate. For sorted subsets, 150 to 250 ng genomic DNA, equal to 25,000 to 35,000 T cell genomes, was loaded into each replicate PCR. Purified libraries were measured with a Qubit 3.0 fluorometer, size-checked on a Bioanalyzer 2100, and measured again with the KAPA Library Quantification kit. Every immunoSEQ 96-well plate was sequenced on a separate single-read 150-cycle Illumina NextSeq 550 flow cell. The source study handled its data this way. Because only junctional sequences without quality scores were contained in the immunoSEQ output, filtering matching that applied to full-length reads could not be performed. To assign V/J genes and CDR3, sequences were annotated against IMGT germline references using PyIR, a Python wrapper for IgBLAST v1.9. Reads with weak V/J assignments (E-value above 1e-6), missing CDR3, stop codons, out-of-frame junctions, or ambiguous translated residues were removed. A V3J clonotype was defined by an identical inferred V gene, J gene, and CDR3 amino acid sequence. Percentage overlap between repertoires was calculated by dividing the number of shared unique clonotypes by the size of the smaller repertoire. RTK rarefaction, the Chao1 estimator, and Recon v2.1 estimates of unobserved clonotypes were used to assess repertoire richness. For all TCRbeta clonotypes obtained by the gDNA method from a few donors, generation probabilities were computed with OLGA. Held by TCRdb, this immuneACCESS table contains in-frame sequences only and omits some clones. Under half of the omission traces to an unresolved V gene where checked; the cause of the rest is unknown. The V and J calls and clone size are taken from that table; D and trimming were inferred from the DNA. This sample has some 2,100,000 clones in its table, and more than 90% of those were observed once. The ten top clones hold roughly 0.13% of the sample.

The chain was built from TRBV6-1 and TRBJ1-2, with 10 bases aligning to TRBD1. The specimen was naive CD4+ T cells sorted from blood. This sample's cell subset or site label indicates: CD45RA+ positively selected. This TCR was recovered from a man aged 18 to 30 in good health. CDR3 protein: CASSGTGGNYGYTF. The bases read TGTGCCAGCAGTGGGACAGGGGGAAACTATGGCTACACCTTC.